The 9 T cell receptor beta chains below all came from one sample that was sequenced in a study of blood T cells in healthy people across ages. A second PCR, run for about 7 to 11 cycles, used a sample-barcoded 5' primer plus a J-beta primer mix. TCRdb re-called the 5' RACE reads with MiXCR, one entry per CDR3 protein. Here the sample spans about 670,000 distinct CDR3 sequences, roughly 41% being singletons. The specimen sequenced was blood. The receptors originated from a man older than 75 in good health.

This clonotype was picked up many times. The gene calls are TRBV7-9 and TRBJ2-3; TRBD1 matches 7 bases. The CDR3 consists of 17 residues. From germline, CDR1 is SEHNR and CDR2 FQNEAQ (reference sequence). Losses at the gene ends were 5 bases for V and 2 bases for J; bases not matched to a gene: 13. In nucleotides, the CDR3 is TGTGCCAGCAGCCCAAAAGGGGGCCCGATATTCACAGATACGCAGTATTTT. Amino acids: CASSPKGGPIFTDTQYF.

The sample holds a few counts of this clonotype. The chain carries TRBV4-1 and TRBJ2-3, with 12 bases aligning to TRBD2. CDR1 is MGHRA and CDR2 is YSYEKL in the germline V gene. The CDR3 consists of 17 residues. V lost 1 base, J lost 5 bases, and 7 bases stayed unmatched. CDR3 sequence reads: CASSQALAGGPRDTQYF. As DNA, the CDR3 is TGCGCCAGCAGCCAAGCCCTAGCGGGGGGGCCTAGAGATACGCAGTATTTT.

This chain connects TRBV5-1 to TRBJ2-5; 7 bases are shared with TRBD2. The CDR3 extends over 16 amino acids. V trimming: 8 bases; J trimming: 11 bases; junction bases outside the gene matches: 24. Germline CDR1 reads SGHRS; CDR2 reads YFSETQ. In DNA form, the CDR3 reads TGCGCCAGTCAAAACACCCGGGACTACTCACACAATGAGCAGTACTTC. Its protein product is CASQNTRDYSHNEQYF.

The table lists this clonotype with a few counts. The genes are TRBV7-3 and TRBJ2-1; no clear D gene. Trimming took 3 bases from V and 6 from J, leaving 12 bases between them. The CDR3 is 14 amino acids. Germline values: CDR1 SGHTA, CDR2 FQGTGA. The CDR3 nucleotides are TGTGCCAGCAGCTTGGGCGAGGCAGGCAATGAGCAGTTCTTC. Protein product: CASSLGEAGNEQFF. The full variable domain, with the rest looked up from reference TRBV7-3 and TRBJ2-1, is GAGVSQTPSNKVTEKGKYVELRCDPISGHTALYWYRQSLGQGPEFLIYFQGTGAADDSGLPNDRFFAVRPEGSVSTLKIQRTERGDSAVYLCASSLGEAGNEQFFGPGTRLTVL.

The rearrangement uses TRBV7-2 and TRBJ2-5, with TRBD2 matching 9 bases. This CDR3 spans 16 amino acids. Germline trimming cut 1 base from V and 11 bases from J; bases unmatched to any gene: 14. Germline lookup yields CDR1 SGHTA and CDR2 FQGNSA. This chain's CDR3 is CASSLVMTSGHHEQYF. The CDR3 region has the DNA TGTGCCAGCAGCTTAGTTATGACTAGCGGACACCATGAGCAGTACTTC.

The CDR3 DNA reads TGCAGTGCTAGTTTAAACATTCAGTACTTC. Its protein is CSASLNIQYF. V and J are TRBV20-1 and TRBJ2-5; no clear D. The tail of the sequence fits TRBJ2-4 better, so the J call may be wrong. The CDR3 extends over 10 amino acids. Germline CDR1 is DFQATT and CDR2 is SNEGSKA (reference sequence).

The J gene is TRBJ2-7, the V gene TRBV4-3; no firm D call. The CDR3 consists of 15 residues. Trimming shortened V by 4 bases and J by 1 base, and 14 bases separated the two germline ends. Germline CDR1 is LGHNA and CDR2 is YSLEER. CDR3 bases: TGCGCCAGCAGCCCGGATGACGCTGTATCCTACGAGCAGTACTTC. It encodes CASSPDDAVSYEQYF.

With respect to this clonotype: A read error may be the cause here, since a much bigger clone is one base away. The chain carries TRBV28 and TRBJ2-1, with TRBD1 identical over 8 bases. CDR3 length equals 16 residues. The V segment lost 5 bases and the J segment 10 bases; nucleotides outside the gene matches: 16. The V gene's germline CDR1 is MDHEN and CDR2 SYDVKM. CDR3: CASSLRQGRYRKEQFF. The CDR3 DNA is TGTGCCAGCAGTCTAAGACAGGGGAGATACCGGAAGGAGCAGTTCTTC.

The chain is built from TRBV5-1 and TRBJ2-1; 15 bases align to TRBD2. Trimming removed 3 bases from V and 6 bases from J; junction bases left unmatched: 7. The CDR3 is made up of 17 amino acids. The germline CDR1 and CDR2 sequences are SGHRS and YFSETQ. CDR3 in amino acids: CASSSGLAGGGLNEQFF. The CDR3 DNA reads TGCGCCAGCAGCTCGGGACTAGCGGGAGGTGGGCTCAATGAGCAGTTCTTC.